The T cell receptor (beta chain) described here comes from a study of PD-1 blockade in classical Hodgkin lymphoma. Trimming at V came to 9 bases and at J to 7 bases, leaving 13 bases not matched to a gene. Looked up from germline, CDR1 is MNHEY and CDR2 is SMNVEV (reference sequence). The CDR3 is made up of 15 amino acids. Overall study findings and caveats: A significant rise in TCR diversity was seen by C4D1 for CD4+ cells but not for CD8+ cells.

Every one of the patients relapsed after autologous stem cell transplantation (brentuximab vedotin exposure was variable). Concerning this clone itself: Its specificity is unknown.

Data came from immunoSEQ multiplex PCR; TCRdb stores just in-frame clones and leaves some out. The sample lists roughly 150,000 clones, around four fifths occurring once. The clonotype was recovered from a human donor with classical Hodgkin lymphoma. The chain joins TRBV27 to TRBJ1-2; 11 nucleotides align to TRBD1. The sample in question was peripheral blood mononuclear cells (PBMCs), obtained before the second cycle of nivolumab. CDR3 bases: TGTGCCAGTAAGGTCCCAGGACAGGGGGCAGGTGGCTACACCTTC. This gives the protein CASKVPGQGAGGYTF.